One sample yielded the 22 T cell receptor beta chains listed below, sequenced in a study of blood T cells in healthy people across ages. Primed by a sample-barcoded 5' primer and a J-beta primer mix, a second PCR proceeded for about 6 to 12 cycles. Using its own MiXCR run on the 5' RACE reads, TCRdb lists one record per CDR3 protein. Here the sample spans roughly 930,000 distinct CDR3 sequences, about 48% being singletons. The sequencing input was blood. The receptors stem from a man younger than 45 in good health.

This clonotype was seen a few times. The CDR3 DNA follows: TGTGCCAGCAGCTTAGAAGTCGGGTCGCAGTATTTT. It translates to CASSLEVGSQYF. V usage is TRBV7-2 and J usage is TRBJ2-3, with D uncertain. Germline-derived CDR1 and CDR2 are SGHTA and FQGNSA. The CDR3 sequence is 12 residues long. Deletions cut 1 base from V and 10 bases from J, with 9 bases between.

The chain joins TRBV11-3 to TRBJ2-5; D is ambiguous. CDR1 and CDR2 (germline): SGHNT, YENEEA. V shed 8 bases and J shed 7 bases, with 14 bases lying between them. The CDR3 has 12 amino acids. The CDR3: CASGPDRTTQYF. CDR3 DNA sequence: TGTGCCAGCGGTCCGGATAGGACGACCCAGTACTTC.

V gene TRBV20-1 combines with J gene TRBJ2-6, with TRBD1 matching 7 bases. This CDR3 is 17 amino acids long. Germline lookup yields CDR1 DFQATT and CDR2 SNEGSKA (reference sequence). V shed 6 bases, J shed 1 base, and the junction held 12 bases outside the gene matches. CDR3 bases: TGCAGTGCGCCAGACAGGGTTATTTGGTCTGGGGCCAACGTCCTGACTTTC. Amino acid sequence: CSAPDRVIWSGANVLTF.

This clonotype was observed a few times. J is TRBJ2-3 and V is TRBV29-1; 10 bases are shared with TRBD1. This CDR3 comprises 16 residues. Germline V lookup: CDR1 SQVTM, CDR2 ANQGSEA. The V and J ends lost 4 bases and 0 bases, in that order; junction bases with no gene match: 7. The CDR3 sequence: CSVGQGAVWSTDTQYF. In DNA, the CDR3 is TGCAGCGTTGGACAGGGGGCGGTTTGGAGCACAGATACGCAGTATTTT.

This chain joins TRBV4-2 and TRBJ2-1, with 10 positions matching TRBD2. Germline trimming cut 1 base from V and 5 bases from J; bases unmatched to any gene: 5. This CDR3 has 16 amino acids. CDR1 LGHNA and CDR2 YNFKEQ come from the germline V gene. The CDR3 spells CASSQGLAGVHNEQFF. CDR3 DNA sequence: TGTGCCAGCAGCCAAGGGCTAGCGGGGGTCCACAATGAGCAGTTCTTC.

About this clonotype itself: One base away lies a much larger clone, so this may be a sequencing read error. The chain combines TRBV20-1 with TRBJ1-1, with D hard to call. There are 15 residues in the CDR3. V lost 7 bases and J lost 0, with 18 bases in between. Per the germline V gene, CDR1 is DFQATT and CDR2 is SNEGSKA (reference sequence). For the CDR3, the DNA is TGCAGTGTTAGTATTGGTGGACGGATGAACACTGAAGCTTTCTTT. Translating gives CSVSIGGRMNTEAFF.

The V gene is TRBV6-1, the J gene TRBJ1-5; D possibly corresponds to TRBD1 (5 bases). The CDR3 contains 14 residues. V lost 7 bases and J 3 bases, leaving 13 bases between the germline ends. Germline V CDR1 and CDR2: MNHNS, SASEGT. CDR3 sequence (DNA): TGTGCCAGCATGGGGGGATCCTTCAATCAGCCCCAGCATTTT. Translated, it gives CASMGGSFNQPQHF.

The chain couples TRBV10-3 to TRBJ2-3; D is unresolved. The CDR3 length is 15 residues. CDR1 is ENHRY, CDR2 SYGVKD, per germline. Trimming left V 2 bases short and J 0 bases short, with 9 bases between. CDR3 amino acids: CAISEMGTSTDTQYF. The CDR3 DNA reads TGTGCCATCAGTGAGATGGGAACTAGCACAGATACGCAGTATTTT.

This clonotype was observed many times. This chain joins TRBV29-1 and TRBJ2-7; TRBD1 aligns across 11 bases. Germline CDR1 and CDR2: SQVTM and ANQGSEA. The junction had 2 bases not matched to a gene; V was cut back by 3 bases and J by 1 base. The CDR3 totals 14 residues. The CDR3 reads CSVEGTGGSYEQYF. CDR3 DNA sequence: TGCAGCGTTGAGGGGACAGGGGGTTCCTACGAGCAGTACTTC.

This clonotype was seen only a few times. The chain links TRBV6-5 to TRBJ2-7; 7 nucleotides align to TRBD1. Germline V gene data show CDR1 as MNHEY and CDR2 as SVGAGI. Trimming removed 7 bases from V and 3 bases from J; junction bases left unmatched: 3. This CDR3 region has 12 residues. CDR3 coding DNA: TGTGCCAGCACCGACAGGGACTACGAGCAGTACTTC. As protein: CASTDRDYEQYF.

The chain is built from TRBV21-1 and TRBJ2-2; whether TRBD1, the table's D call, matches the DNA was not checked. TRBV21-1 is a listed pseudogene. The CDR3 sequence is 14 residues long. The CDR3 DNA follows: TGTGCCAGCAGCAAATGCCGGGGACCCGGGGAGCTGTTTTTT. As protein: CASSKCRGPGELFF.

The chain is built from TRBV21-1 and TRBJ2-5; the D segment call TRBD2 is taken from the table without a DNA check. The end of the DNA is better explained by TRBJ2-7, so the J call may be wrong. TRBV21-1 is a documented pseudogene. CDR3 length equals 14 residues. The CDR3 region is CASSKGRAPYEQYF. DNA of the CDR3: TGTGCCAGCAGCAAGGGCAGGGCCCCCTACGAGCAGTACTTC.

This clonotype was found once. The J gene is TRBJ2-4, the V gene TRBV29-1; tentative D call: TRBD1 (6 bases). Gene TRBJ2-7 matches the end of the DNA better, so the J call may be wrong. This CDR3 is 17 amino acids long. Looked up from germline, CDR1 is SQVTM and CDR2 is ANQGSEA. The CDR3 bases are TGCAGCGTTGAAGAAGGGGGTCGAGCCGAGTTCTCCTACGAGCAGTACTTC. Translation gives CSVEEGGRAEFSYEQYF.

Only a few counts were recorded for this clonotype. The J gene is TRBJ2-1, the V gene TRBV12-3 or TRBV12-4; D not certain. The CDR3 covers 13 residues. V lost 7 bases and J lost 0, with 7 bases in between. The CDR3 DNA reads as TGTGCCAGCATTATAAGCTCCTACAATGAGCAGTTCTTC. It encodes CASIISSYNEQFF.

CDR3 sequence reads: CASSLAGAGDEQFF. The CDR3 nucleotides read TGTGCCAGCAGCTTAGCGGGGGCGGGGGATGAGCAGTTCTTC. This rearrangement joins TRBV7-3 to TRBJ2-1; a possible D gene is TRBD2 (7 bases). The CDR3 is made up of 14 amino acids. The V end lost 2 bases, the J end lost 8 bases, and 13 bases lay between the germline ends. From germline, CDR1 is SGHTA and CDR2 FQGTGA.

The gene calls are TRBV27 and TRBJ1-1, with TRBD1 as a possible D gene (5 bases). This CDR3 region has 13 residues. Germline V lookup: CDR1 MNHEY, CDR2 SMNVEV (reference sequence). V was shortened by 2 bases and J by 9 bases, with 13 bases between the two germline ends. The CDR3 DNA reads as TGTGCCAGCAGTTTACTTGACAGTTTTAAAGCTTTCTTT. Amino acid sequence: CASSLLDSFKAFF.

To note about this clonotype: Possible read error: a much larger clone is one base away. The rearrangement uses TRBV20-1 and TRBJ2-1, with 7 bases fitting TRBD2. Germline CDR1 is DFQATT and CDR2 is SNEGSKA (reference sequence). The CDR3 length is 14 residues. CDR3 sequence: CSARDSAGVNERFF. The DNA for the CDR3 is TGCAGTGCTAGAGATTCTGCGGGGGTTAATGAGCGGTTCTTC.

This clonotype showed up many times. The chain combines TRBV6-6 with TRBJ2-1; D call uncertain. V was pared by 5 bases and J by 0 bases, with 11 bases between. The germline V gene has CDR1 MNHNY and CDR2 SVGAGI (reference sequence). The CDR3 has 15 residues. CDR3 sequence reads: CASSLRPSSYNEQFF. The DNA for the CDR3 is TGTGCCAGCAGTCTCCGACCGAGCTCCTACAATGAGCAGTTCTTC.

The chain has TRBV29-1 and TRBJ2-1; 8 bases line up with TRBD1. The CDR3 is 17 residues long. J lost 13 bases, V lost 1 base, and 21 bases had no gene match. Germline V gene lookup returns CDR1 SQVTM and CDR2 ANQGSEA. The CDR3 sequence: CSVEGKTGDLVGETQFF. The DNA for the CDR3 is TGCAGCGTTGAAGGGAAGACAGGGGATTTGGTGGGAGAGACCCAGTTCTTC.

The chain combines TRBV6-1 with TRBJ2-3; D might be TRBD2 (6 bases). Germline CDR1 and CDR2: MNHNS and SASEGT. V was cut by 1 base and J by 5 bases, with 13 bases left in between. The CDR3 is 15 residues long. In DNA form, the CDR3 reads TGTGCCAGCAGTGAAGATCCCGTGGGGGGAGATACGCAGTATTTT. Translating it yields CASSEDPVGGDTQYF.

The genes are TRBV7-8 and TRBJ2-5; 10 bases match TRBD1. TRBJ2-7 explains the end of the DNA better; the J call may be wrong. CDR1 SGHVS and CDR2 FQNEAQ come from the germline V gene. The CDR3 runs 15 residues. CDR3 residues: CASSKEDRGIYEQYF. The CDR3 DNA follows: TGTGCCAGCAGCAAAGAGGACAGGGGGATATACGAGCAGTACTTC.

The rearrangement links TRBV6-1 to TRBJ2-7; D is uncertain. The germline V and J ends were trimmed by 2 bases and 0 bases, with 8 bases remaining between them. CDR1 is MNHNS, CDR2 SASEGT, per germline. The CDR3 runs 14 residues. CDR3 in DNA: TGTGCCAGCAGTGAACCTGGTGACTCCTACGAGCAGTACTTC. Protein product: CASSEPGDSYEQYF.